These 2 T cell receptor beta chains originate from one sample sequenced in a study of blood T cell repertoires in COVID-19. The repertoire was sequenced with immunoSEQ multiplex PCR; TCRdb's copy has only in-frame clones and lacks some. The table lists 50,000 to 85,000 clones, 91% of them singletons. Specimen: peripheral blood. The receptor set was obtained from a human donor in a cohort sampled during active COVID-19.

This chain connects TRBV6-2 or TRBV6-3 to TRBJ2-3, with D unclear. Germline CDR1 reads MNHEY; CDR2 reads SVGEGT. Trimming removed 2 bases from V and 0 bases from J, with 6 bases in between. CDR3 length equals 14 residues. The CDR3 nucleotides read TGTGCCAGCAGTTACCGCAGGAGCACAGATACGCAGTATTTT. Translation: CASSYRRSTDTQYF.

V is TRBV11-2 and J is TRBJ2-2, with 10 nucleotides matching TRBD1. With 5 bases clipped from V and 6 bases from J, the junction kept 6 bases outside the gene matches. CDR3 length equals 15 residues. Germline V CDR1 and CDR2: SGHAT, FQNNGV. CDR3 sequence: CASSGRQGAAGELFF. The CDR3 DNA is TGTGCCAGCAGCGGCAGACAGGGGGCCGCCGGGGAGCTGTTTTTT. Filled out from reference TRBV11-2 and TRBJ2-2, the complete variable domain reads EAGVAQSPRYKIIEKRQSVAFWCNPISGHATLYWYQQILGQGPKLLIQFQNNGVVDDSQLPKDRFSAERLKGVDSTLKIQPAKLEDSAVYLCASSGRQGAAGELFFGEGSRLTVL.